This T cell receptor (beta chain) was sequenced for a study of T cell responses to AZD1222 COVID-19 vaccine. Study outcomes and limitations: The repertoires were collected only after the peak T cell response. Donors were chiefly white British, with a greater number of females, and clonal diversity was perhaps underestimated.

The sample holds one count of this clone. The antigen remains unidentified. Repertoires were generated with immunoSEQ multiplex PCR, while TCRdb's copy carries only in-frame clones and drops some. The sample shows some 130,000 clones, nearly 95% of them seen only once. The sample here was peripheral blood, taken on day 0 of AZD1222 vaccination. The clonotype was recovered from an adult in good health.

In DNA, the CDR3 is TGTGCCAGCAGCTTAGGCCTTATAGGGGGAAATGAGCAGTTCTTC. This sequence encodes CASSLGLIGGNEQFF. The V and J genes are TRBV11-3 and TRBJ2-1, with D tentatively TRBD1 (6 bases). The CDR3 has 15 amino acids. V shed 1 base and J shed 7 bases, with 14 bases lying between them. Germline V CDR1 and CDR2: SGHNT, YENEEA.